This T cell receptor beta chain is from a study of beta chain features in type 1 diabetes. Study outcomes and limitations: When Type 1 diabetes patients were examined, their TCRB CDR3s proved moderately but significantly shorter in all four CD4+ subsets. Type 1 diabetes patients showed fewer insertions and more deletions at VDJ junctions. A cDNA-based sequencing approach could over-represent cells with high TCR expression.

This clone was found a few times. Its specificity is unknown. The CDR3 is made up of 16 amino acids. Germline V gene sequence: CDR1 SGDLS, CDR2 YYNGEE. Deletions cut 0 bases from V and 6 bases from J, with 16 bases between. The authors reverse transcribed all of the isolated RNA, so sequencing captured expressed TCRB transcripts. The repertoire was sequenced with immunoSEQ multiplex PCR; TCRdb's copy has only in-frame clones and lacks some. Of 430,000 or so clones listed, more than 9.5% were seen once; the top ten hold about 0.045%. The clonotype originates from a woman younger than 35 in good health. The chain has TRBV9 and TRBJ2-1; TRBD1 or TRBD2 may be the D gene (5 bases each). Source material: naive CD4+ T cells from blood. The CDR3 sequence is CASSVEGVLGSNEQFF. In DNA form, the CDR3 reads TGTGCCAGCAGCGTAGAAGGGGTACTAGGGTCCAATGAGCAGTTCTTC.